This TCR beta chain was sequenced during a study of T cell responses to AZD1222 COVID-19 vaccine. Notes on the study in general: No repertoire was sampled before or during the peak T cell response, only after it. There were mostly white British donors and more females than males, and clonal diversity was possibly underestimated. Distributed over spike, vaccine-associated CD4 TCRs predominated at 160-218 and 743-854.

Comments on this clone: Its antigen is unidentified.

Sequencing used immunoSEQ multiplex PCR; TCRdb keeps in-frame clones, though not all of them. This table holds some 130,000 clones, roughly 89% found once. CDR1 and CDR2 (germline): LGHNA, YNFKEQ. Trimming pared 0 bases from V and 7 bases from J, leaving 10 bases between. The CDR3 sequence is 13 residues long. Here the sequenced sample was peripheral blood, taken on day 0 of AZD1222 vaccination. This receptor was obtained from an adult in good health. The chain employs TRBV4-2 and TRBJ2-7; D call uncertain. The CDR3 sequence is CASSQDNSLEQYF. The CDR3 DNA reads TGTGCCAGCAGCCAAGACAACAGCCTAGAGCAGTACTTC.